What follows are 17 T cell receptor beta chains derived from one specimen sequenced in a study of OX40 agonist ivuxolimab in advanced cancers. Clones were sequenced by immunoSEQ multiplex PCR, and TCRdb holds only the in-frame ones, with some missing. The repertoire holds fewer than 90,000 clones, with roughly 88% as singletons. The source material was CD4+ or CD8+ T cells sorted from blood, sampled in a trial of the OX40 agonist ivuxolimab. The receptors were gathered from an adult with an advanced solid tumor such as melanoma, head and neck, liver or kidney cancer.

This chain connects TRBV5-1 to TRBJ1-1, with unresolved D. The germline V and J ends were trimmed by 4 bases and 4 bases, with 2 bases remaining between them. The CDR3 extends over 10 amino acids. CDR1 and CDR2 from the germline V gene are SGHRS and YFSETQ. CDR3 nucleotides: TGCGCCAGCAGCCTCACTGAAGCTTTCTTT. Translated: CASSLTEAFF.

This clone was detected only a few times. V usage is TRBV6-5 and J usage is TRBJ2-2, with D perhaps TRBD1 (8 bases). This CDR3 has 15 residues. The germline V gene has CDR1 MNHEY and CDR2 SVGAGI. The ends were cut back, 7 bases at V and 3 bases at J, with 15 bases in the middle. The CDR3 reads CASNEQGGDTGELFF. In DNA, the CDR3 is TGTGCCAGCAACGAACAGGGGGGGGACACCGGGGAGCTGTTTTTT.

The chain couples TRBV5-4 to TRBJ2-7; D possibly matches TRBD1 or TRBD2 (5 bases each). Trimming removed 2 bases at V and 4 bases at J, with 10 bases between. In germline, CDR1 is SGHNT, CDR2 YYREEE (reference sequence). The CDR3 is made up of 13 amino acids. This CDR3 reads CASSFMGEYEQYF. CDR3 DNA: TGTGCCAGCAGCTTCATGGGGGAATACGAGCAGTACTTC.

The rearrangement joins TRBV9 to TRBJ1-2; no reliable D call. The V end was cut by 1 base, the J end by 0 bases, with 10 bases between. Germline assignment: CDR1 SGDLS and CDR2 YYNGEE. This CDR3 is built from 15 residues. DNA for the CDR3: TGTGCCAGCAGCGTAAACGGCGAACCTAACTATGGCTACACCTTC. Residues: CASSVNGEPNYGYTF.

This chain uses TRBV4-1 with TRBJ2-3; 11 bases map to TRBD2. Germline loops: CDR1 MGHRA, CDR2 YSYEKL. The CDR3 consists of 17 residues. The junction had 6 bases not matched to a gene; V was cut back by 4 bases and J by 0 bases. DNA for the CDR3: TGCGCCAGCAGCCCGCTAGCGGGGGGCGGTAGCACAGATACGCAGTATTTT. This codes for CASSPLAGGGSTDTQYF.

CDR3 nucleotide sequence: TGTGCCAGCAGTGCGGACAGGTTTTCTGGAAACACCATATATTTT. Translated, it gives CASSADRFSGNTIYF. This rearrangement joins TRBV27 to TRBJ1-3; 7 nucleotides agree with TRBD1. Germline loops: CDR1 MNHEY, CDR2 SMNVEV (reference sequence). Unmatched junction bases numbered 5, after V lost 5 bases and J lost 1 base. The CDR3 is 15 residues long.

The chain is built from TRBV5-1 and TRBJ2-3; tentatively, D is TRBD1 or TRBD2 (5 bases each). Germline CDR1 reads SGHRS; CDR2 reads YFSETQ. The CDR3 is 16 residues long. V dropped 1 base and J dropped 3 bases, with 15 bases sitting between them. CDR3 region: CASSLSEGWGTDTQYF. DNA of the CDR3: TGCGCCAGCAGCTTGTCAGAGGGCTGGGGGACAGATACGCAGTATTTT.

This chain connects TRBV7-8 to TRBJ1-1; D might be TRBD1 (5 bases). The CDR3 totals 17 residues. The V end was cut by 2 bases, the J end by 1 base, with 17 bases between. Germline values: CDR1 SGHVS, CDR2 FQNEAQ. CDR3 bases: TGTGCCAGCAGCTTATCTGCAGTTATCGGGGGGAACACTGAAGCTTTCTTT. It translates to CASSLSAVIGGNTEAFF.

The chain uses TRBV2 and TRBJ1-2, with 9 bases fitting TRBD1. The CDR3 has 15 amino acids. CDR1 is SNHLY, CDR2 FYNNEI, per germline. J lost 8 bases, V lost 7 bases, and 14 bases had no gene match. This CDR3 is CASMTGTGSRVGYTF. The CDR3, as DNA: TGTGCCAGCATGACAGGGACAGGGAGCCGCGTCGGCTACACCTTC.

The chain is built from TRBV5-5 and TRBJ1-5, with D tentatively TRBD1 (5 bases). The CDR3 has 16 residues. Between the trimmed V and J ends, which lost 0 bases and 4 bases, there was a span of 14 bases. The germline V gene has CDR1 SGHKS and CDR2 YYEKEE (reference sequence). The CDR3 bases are TGTGCCAGCAGCTTGGCCGCAGGGATTAGGAATCAGCCCCAGCATTTT. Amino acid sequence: CASSLAAGIRNQPQHF. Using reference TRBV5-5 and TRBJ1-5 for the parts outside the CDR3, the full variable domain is DAGVTQSPTHLIKTRGQQVTLRCSPISGHKSVSWYQQVLGQGPQFIFQYYEKEERGRGNFPDRFSARQFPNYSSELNVNALLLGDSALYLCASSLAAGIRNQPQHFGDGTRLSIL.

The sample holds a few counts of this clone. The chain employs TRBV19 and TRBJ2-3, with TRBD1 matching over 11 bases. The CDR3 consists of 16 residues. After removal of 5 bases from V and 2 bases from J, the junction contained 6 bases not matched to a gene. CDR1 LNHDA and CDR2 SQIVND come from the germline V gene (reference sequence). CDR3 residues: CASSAGQGAATDTQYF. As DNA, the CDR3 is TGTGCCAGTAGTGCCGGACAGGGGGCCGCCACAGATACGCAGTATTTT.

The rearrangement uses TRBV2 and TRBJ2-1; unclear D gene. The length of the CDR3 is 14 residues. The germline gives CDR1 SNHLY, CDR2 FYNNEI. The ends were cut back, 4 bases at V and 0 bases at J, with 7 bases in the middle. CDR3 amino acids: CASSVQVSYNEQFF. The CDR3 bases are TGTGCCAGCAGTGTTCAGGTCTCCTACAATGAGCAGTTCTTC.

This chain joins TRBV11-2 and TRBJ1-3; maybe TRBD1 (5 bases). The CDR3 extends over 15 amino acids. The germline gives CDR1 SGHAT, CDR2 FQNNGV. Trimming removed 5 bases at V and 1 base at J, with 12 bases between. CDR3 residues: CASSAHRLSGNTIYF. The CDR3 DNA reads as TGTGCCAGCAGCGCACACAGGTTGTCTGGAAACACCATATATTTT.

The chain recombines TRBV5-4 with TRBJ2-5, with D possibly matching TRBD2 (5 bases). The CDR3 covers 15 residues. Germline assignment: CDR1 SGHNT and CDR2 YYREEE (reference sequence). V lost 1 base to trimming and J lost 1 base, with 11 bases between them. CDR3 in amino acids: CASSLITRGQETQYF. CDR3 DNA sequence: TGTGCCAGCAGCTTGATCACCCGGGGCCAAGAGACCCAGTACTTC.

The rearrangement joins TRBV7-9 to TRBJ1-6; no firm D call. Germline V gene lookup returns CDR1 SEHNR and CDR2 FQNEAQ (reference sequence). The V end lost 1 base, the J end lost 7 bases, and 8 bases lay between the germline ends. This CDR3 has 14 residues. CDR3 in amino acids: CASSLDPGNSPLHF. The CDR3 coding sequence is TGTGCCAGCAGCTTAGACCCGGGCAATTCACCCCTCCACTTT.

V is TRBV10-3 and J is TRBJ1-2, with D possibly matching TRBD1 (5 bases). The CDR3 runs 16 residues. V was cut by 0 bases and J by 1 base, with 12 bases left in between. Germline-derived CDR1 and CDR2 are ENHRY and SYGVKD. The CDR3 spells CAISESGPGVNYGYTF. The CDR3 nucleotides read TGTGCCATCAGTGAGTCTGGGCCGGGGGTTAACTATGGCTACACCTTC.

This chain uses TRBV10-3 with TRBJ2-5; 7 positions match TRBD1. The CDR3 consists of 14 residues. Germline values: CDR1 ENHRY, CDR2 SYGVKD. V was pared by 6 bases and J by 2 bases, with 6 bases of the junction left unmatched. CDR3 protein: CAIRPPGQQETQYF. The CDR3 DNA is TGTGCCATCAGGCCTCCGGGACAGCAAGAGACCCAGTACTTC.